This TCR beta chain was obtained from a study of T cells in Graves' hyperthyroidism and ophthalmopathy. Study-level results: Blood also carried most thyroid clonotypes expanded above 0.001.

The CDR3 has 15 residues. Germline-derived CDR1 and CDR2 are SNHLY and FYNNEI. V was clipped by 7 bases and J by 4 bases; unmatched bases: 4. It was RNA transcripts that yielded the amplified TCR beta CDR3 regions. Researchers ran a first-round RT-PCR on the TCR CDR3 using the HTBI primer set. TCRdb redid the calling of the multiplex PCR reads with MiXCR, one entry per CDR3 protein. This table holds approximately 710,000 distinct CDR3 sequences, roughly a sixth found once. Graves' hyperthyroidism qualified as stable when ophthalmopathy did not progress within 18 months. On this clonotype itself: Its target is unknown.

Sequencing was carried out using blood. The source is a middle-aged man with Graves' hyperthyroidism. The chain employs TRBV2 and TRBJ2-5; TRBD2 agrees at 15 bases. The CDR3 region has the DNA TGTGCCAGCATTGGGACTAGCGGGAGGAGAGAGACCCAGTACTTC. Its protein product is CASIGTSGRRETQYF.